This paragraph covers one TCR beta chain sequence. No cognate antigen has been identified for it. Base-call qualities are not available, and no considerably larger clone is one nucleotide away. This entry comes from a study of blood T cell repertoires in COVID-19 (dated by TCRdb to 2020 to 2022). Broadly, across the study: Samples covering the acute and convalescent phases of COVID-19 were provided by collaborators in the United States, Italy and Spain. The prospective study material was composed of cDNA or gDNA derived from T cells, B-cell-depleted T cells, or PBMCs. Subjects who had been exposed to COVID-19, were actively infected with it, or had recovered from it provided the deeply sampled blood TCRbeta repertoires that made up the dataset. The repertoires were released in a freely available public database meant as a resource for research on the immune response to SARS-CoV-2. Samples came from the ongoing ImmuneRACE study (first 160 participants) plus 1,254 subjects from 6 global collaborators. The sample metadata nearly always contained a de-identified subject ID, COVID-19 status, age in years and sex. Where available, HLA class I and class II types were taken from metadata supplied by the sample provider and were not determined by assay-based typing.

V sheds 5 bases and J sheds 0 bases, leaving 11 bases between their ends. The germline V gene yields MNHEY for CDR1 and SVGAGI for CDR2. Including the terminal cysteine and phenylalanine, the CDR3 comprises 15 residues. The entry retains the CDR3 DNA only, 45 bases that are in frame from base 1. Here is what the overall study found, with its caveats: Clinical and demographic metadata were provided uncurated, with the amount varying by source and participant.

TCRbeta CDR3 regions were amplified from genomic DNA using the immunoSEQ Assay, a bias-controlled multiplex PCR. As for the authors' bioinformatics: The number of nucleated cells in each sample was estimated by amplification of reference gene primers within the assay. To quantify the absolute abundance of each unique TCRbeta CDR3 rearrangement, sequence reads were collapsed and filtered. For each sample, productive Simpson clonality was calculated as the square root of Simpson's diversity index over productive rearrangements. TCRdb took over this immuneACCESS table, retaining in-frame rearrangements with V and J assigned. Such tables are incomplete; in checked studies, under half of the missing clones stem from an unresolved V gene, and the remainder is unexplained. V and J calls and clone size are those listed in that table; D and trimming were worked out from the DNA. The sample profile shows 100,000 to 150,000 clones; 85% of them were found once. In total, the top ten clones hold 25% to 30% of the sample.

Whole blood was collected in K2EDTA tubes by collaborating institutions according to the institutions' own protocols. Collaborator samples were shipped for TCRbeta analysis as frozen whole blood, isolated PBMCs, or DNA extracted from either sample type. The chain couples TRBV6-5 to TRBJ1-3; too little of a D gene remains to name it. The TCR originated in a woman aged 80 or older with acute or convalescent COVID-19. The source material was peripheral blood. The CDR3 protein: CASSTDTSSGNTIYF. The DNA reads as follows: TGTGCCAGCAGTACAGATACTAGCTCTGGAAACACCATATATTTT.